Following are 2 T cell receptor beta chains from one sample sequenced in a study of blood T cell repertoires in COVID-19. Some clones are missing from TCRdb's copy, which holds only in-frame ones; the method was immunoSEQ multiplex PCR. The profile shows 140,000 to 150,000 clones, about 80% of them singletons. Sequencing used peripheral blood. These receptors originate from a man aged 45-65 years with acute or convalescent COVID-19.

The DNA for the CDR3 is TGTGCCAGCAGCTACGACCCGACAGGGCCTGAAGCTTTCTTT. Encoded protein: CASSYDPTGPEAFF. This chain links TRBV7-2 with TRBJ1-1, with 7 bases lining up with TRBD1. The CDR3 extends over 14 amino acids. V was pared by 4 bases and J by 6 bases, with 8 bases of the junction left unmatched. Germline values: CDR1 SGHTA, CDR2 FQGNSA.

V usage is TRBV11-3 and J usage is TRBJ2-2; D is uncertain. The CDR3 loop spans 12 amino acids. Trimming pared 5 bases from V and 1 base from J, leaving 2 bases between. Germline V CDR1 and CDR2: SGHNT, YENEEA. The CDR3 DNA follows: TGTGCCAGCAGCCAGAACACCGGGGAGCTGTTTTTT. It specifies CASSQNTGELFF.